These T cell receptor beta chains were read from a single sample in a study of cytomegalovirus exposure and HLA in healthy donors. Data came from immunoSEQ multiplex PCR; TCRdb stores just in-frame clones and leaves some out. The data show 120,000 or so clones, around 65% seen once. Sequences were obtained from PBMCs. The receptors stem from a man between 18 and 35 years old in good health and CMV-seronegative. Both conserved end residues are part of each CDR3. D genes are given only for firm matches. A row's size may be missing; if present it is once, few, many or a size class.

CASIQGNSGNTIYF | TGTGCCAGCATTCAGGGAAACTCTGGAAACACCATATATTTT | NA | 14 | TRBV28 | NA | TRBJ1-3
CASSMRQGNTEAFF | TGTGCCAGTAGTATGCGACAGGGTAACACTGAAGCTTTCTTT | TRBD1 | 14 | TRBV19 | few | TRBJ1-1
CASSPGQGGYEQYF | TGTGCCAGCAGCCCAGGACAGGGTGGGTACGAGCAGTACTTC | TRBD1 | 14 | TRBV4-2 | NA | TRBJ2-7
CASSYRVSSYEQYF | TGTGCCAGCAGTTACCGGGTCAGTTCCTACGAGCAGTACTTC | NA | 14 | TRBV6-6 | NA | TRBJ2-7
CSVEGTGYRAEAFF | TGCAGCGTTGAGGGGACAGGCTATCGGGCTGAAGCTTTCTTT | TRBD1 | 14 | TRBV29-1 | NA | TRBJ1-1
CASSQDDRGRLGGYTF | TGTGCCAGCAGCCAAGATGACAGGGGCCGCCTCGGGGGCTACACCTTC | TRBD1 | 16 | TRBV4-2 | NA | TRBJ1-2
CASSPGLSTDTQYF | TGTGCCAGCAGTCCGGGACTAAGCACAGATACGCAGTATTTT | TRBD2 | 14 | TRBV2 | few | TRBJ2-3
CASSLFPRQGLTRDEQFF | TGTGCCAGCAGCTTATTTCCCCGACAGGGGCTGACGCGCGATGAGCAGTTCTTC | TRBD1 | 18 | TRBV7-2 | NA | TRBJ2-1
CASGLRGVGETQYF | TGTGCCAGCGGGTTGCGGGGAGTCGGGGAGACCCAGTACTTC | NA | 14 | TRBV27 | once | TRBJ2-5
CASSSRENTEAFF | TGTGCCAGCAGCTCACGGGAGAACACTGAAGCTTTCTTT | NA | 13 | TRBV11-3 | few | TRBJ1-1
CASSESLTVNTEAFF | TGTGCCAGCAGTGAATCTTTGACAGTTAACACTGAAGCTTTCTTT | NA | 15 | TRBV25-1 | NA | TRBJ1-1
CASSLRGYTEAFF | TGCGCCAGCAGCTTAAGGGGTTACACTGAAGCTTTCTTT | NA | 13 | TRBV5-1 | NA | TRBJ1-1
CASSYSLKAGSTEAFF | TGTGCCAGCAGTTACTCCCTAAAGGCAGGATCCACTGAAGCTTTCTTT | NA | 16 | TRBV6-5 | NA | TRBJ1-1
CASSLEGRAKQPQHF | TGCGCCAGCAGCTTGGAAGGCAGGGCAAAACAGCCCCAGCATTTT | NA | 15 | TRBV5-1 | NA | TRBJ1-5
CAISPGQGSSYEQYF | TGTGCCATCAGTCCCGGACAGGGAAGCTCCTACGAGCAGTACTTC | TRBD1 | 15 | TRBV10-3 | NA | TRBJ2-7
CASSPGGAGYNEQFF | TGTGCCAGCAGCCCCGGGGGGGCTGGATACAATGAGCAGTTCTTC | TRBD2 | 15 | TRBV9 | NA | TRBJ2-1
CASSPNRQGYTEAFF | TGTGCCAGCTCACCAAATCGGCAGGGGTACACTGAAGCTTTCTTT | NA | 15 | TRBV18 | NA | TRBJ1-1
CASTILGASGGTDEQYF | TGTGCCAGCACCATCCTTGGGGCTAGCGGGGGGACCGACGAGCAGTACTTC | TRBD2 | 17 | TRBV28 | few | TRBJ2-7
CASSVLAGASTDTQYF | TGCGCCAGCAGTGTTCTAGCGGGAGCCAGCACAGATACGCAGTATTTT | TRBD2 | 16 | TRBV10-1 | NA | TRBJ2-3
CASSLYREGNTIYF | TGTGCCAGCAGTTTATACAGGGAAGGAAACACCATATATTTT | NA | 14 | TRBV27 | NA | TRBJ1-3
CASSRNRGTYEQYF | TGTGCCAGCAGCCGCAACAGGGGGACCTACGAGCAGTACTTC | TRBD1 | 14 | TRBV7-2 | few | TRBJ2-7
CASSRPRVAETADTQYF | TGTGCCAGCAGCCGACCCAGGGTGGCGGAGACGGCAGATACGCAGTATTTT | NA | 17 | TRBV4-2 | NA | TRBJ2-3
CARTGDAPETQYF | TGTGCCAGGACAGGGGACGCCCCTGAGACCCAGTACTTC | TRBD1 | 13 | TRBV9 | few | TRBJ2-5